This TCR beta chain was captured in a study of blood T cells in healthy people across ages. Using a J-beta primer mix together with a sample-barcoded 5' primer, a second PCR was run for about 6 to 12 cycles. TCRdb fed the 5' RACE reads into MiXCR, producing one record per CDR3 protein. Of under 700,000 distinct CDR3 sequences listed, about 24% are singletons. The germline V gene encodes CDR1 SGHTA and CDR2 FQGNSA. This CDR3 region has 14 residues. This clonotype was detected once. These data were likewise used in another study, on T cells of mothers and their children.

The chain carries TRBV7-2 and TRBJ2-5; maybe TRBD2 (6 bases). The last part of the DNA fits TRBJ2-1 better; the J call may be wrong. The TCR comes from a boy between 10 and 17 years old in good health. Input material: blood. The CDR3 DNA is TGTGCCAGCAGCTTAGTTGGAGGGGACAATGAGCAGTTCTTC. This encodes CASSLVGGDNEQFF.